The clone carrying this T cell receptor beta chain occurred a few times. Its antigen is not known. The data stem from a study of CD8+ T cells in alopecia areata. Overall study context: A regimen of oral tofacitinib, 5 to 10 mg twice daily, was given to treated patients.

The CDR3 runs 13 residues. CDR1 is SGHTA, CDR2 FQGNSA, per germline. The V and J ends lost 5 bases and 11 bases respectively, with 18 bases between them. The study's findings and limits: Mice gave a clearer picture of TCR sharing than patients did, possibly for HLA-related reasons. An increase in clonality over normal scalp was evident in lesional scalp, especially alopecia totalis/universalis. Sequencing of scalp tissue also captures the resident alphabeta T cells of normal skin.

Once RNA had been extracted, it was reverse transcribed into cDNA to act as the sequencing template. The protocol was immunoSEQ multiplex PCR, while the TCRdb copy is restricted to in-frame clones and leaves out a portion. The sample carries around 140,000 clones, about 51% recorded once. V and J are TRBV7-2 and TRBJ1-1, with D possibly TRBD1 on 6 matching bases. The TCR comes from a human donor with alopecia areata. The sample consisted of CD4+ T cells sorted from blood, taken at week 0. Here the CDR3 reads CASSVPGVSRAFF. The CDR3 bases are TGTGCCAGCAGCGTGCCAGGGGTCTCAAGGGCTTTCTTT.